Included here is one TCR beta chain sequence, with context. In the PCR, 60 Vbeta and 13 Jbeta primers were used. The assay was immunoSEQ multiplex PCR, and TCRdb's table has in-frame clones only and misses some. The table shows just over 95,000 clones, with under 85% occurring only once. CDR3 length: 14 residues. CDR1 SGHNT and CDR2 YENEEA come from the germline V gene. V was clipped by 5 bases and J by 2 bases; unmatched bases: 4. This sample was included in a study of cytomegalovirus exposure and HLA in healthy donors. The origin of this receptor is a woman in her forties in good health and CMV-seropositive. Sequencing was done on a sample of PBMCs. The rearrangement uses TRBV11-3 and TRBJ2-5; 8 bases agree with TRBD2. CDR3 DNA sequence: TGTGCCAGCAGCCCGACTAGCGCACAAGAGACCCAGTACTTC. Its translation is CASSPTSAQETQYF. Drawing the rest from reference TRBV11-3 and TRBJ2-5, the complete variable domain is EAGVVQSPRYKIIEKKQPVAFWCNPISGHNTLYWYLQNLGQGPELLIRYENEEAVDDSQLPKDRFSAERLKGVDSTLKIQPAELGDSAVYLCASSPTSAQETQYFGPGTRLLVL.